This record covers a single T cell receptor beta chain. Its antigen is not identified. This sample was included in a study of cytomegalovirus exposure and HLA in healthy donors. General observations from the study: Reports state that TCR beta sequences accurately predicted most subjects' HLA-A and HLA-B alleles.

PCR involved 60 Vbeta and 13 Jbeta primers. This table comes from immunoSEQ multiplex PCR, and its TCRdb copy is limited to in-frame clones, with some not included. This sample carries roughly 63,000 clones, roughly 71% of them seen once, and the ten largest clones take roughly 25%. The V gene's germline CDR1 is MNHNS and CDR2 SASEGT. The CDR3 runs to 13 residues. V was cut by 4 bases and J by 5 bases, with 11 bases left in between. The receptor's source is a man aged 50 or older in good health and CMV-seropositive. The specimen was PBMCs. The chain has TRBV6-1 and TRBJ2-5, with D perhaps matching TRBD1 (5 bases). CDR3 in amino acids: CASSAGRRETQYF. Here the CDR3 DNA reads TGTGCCAGCAGTGCAGGGCGACGGGAGACCCAGTACTTC.